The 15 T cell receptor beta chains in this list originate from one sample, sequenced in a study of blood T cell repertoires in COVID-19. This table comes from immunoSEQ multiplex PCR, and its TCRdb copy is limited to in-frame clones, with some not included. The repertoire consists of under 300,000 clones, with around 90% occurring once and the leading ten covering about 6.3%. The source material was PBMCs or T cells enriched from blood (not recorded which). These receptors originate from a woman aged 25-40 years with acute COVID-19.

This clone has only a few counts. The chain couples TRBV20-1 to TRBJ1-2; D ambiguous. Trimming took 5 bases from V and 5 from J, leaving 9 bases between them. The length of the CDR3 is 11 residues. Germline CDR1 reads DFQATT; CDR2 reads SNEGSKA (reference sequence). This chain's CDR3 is CSAHVQYGYTF. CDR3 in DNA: TGCAGTGCTCACGTCCAGTATGGCTACACCTTC.

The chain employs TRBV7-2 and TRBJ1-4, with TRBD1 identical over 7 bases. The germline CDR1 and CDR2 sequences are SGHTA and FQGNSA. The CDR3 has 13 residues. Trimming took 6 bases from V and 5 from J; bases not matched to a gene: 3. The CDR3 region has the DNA TGTGCCAGCAGTGCGACAGGGAATGAAAAACTGTTTTTT. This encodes CASSATGNEKLFF.

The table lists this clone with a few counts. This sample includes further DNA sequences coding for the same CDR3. The chain's CDR3 is CASSPRGDEQYF. The DNA of the CDR3 is TGTGCCAGCTCACCACGGGGAGACGAGCAGTACTTC. The V gene is TRBV18, the J gene TRBJ2-7; D is possibly TRBD2 (5 bases). The CDR3 spans 12 residues. The V and J ends lost 1 base and 5 bases respectively, with 6 bases between them. CDR1 and CDR2 (germline): KGHSH, LQKENI.

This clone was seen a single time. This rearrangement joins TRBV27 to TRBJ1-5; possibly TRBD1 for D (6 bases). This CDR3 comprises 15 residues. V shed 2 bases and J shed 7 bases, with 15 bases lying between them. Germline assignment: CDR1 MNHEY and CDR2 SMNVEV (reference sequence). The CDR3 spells CASSLGFRGGQPQHF. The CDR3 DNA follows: TGTGCCAGCAGTTTAGGTTTCAGGGGTGGACAGCCCCAGCATTTT.

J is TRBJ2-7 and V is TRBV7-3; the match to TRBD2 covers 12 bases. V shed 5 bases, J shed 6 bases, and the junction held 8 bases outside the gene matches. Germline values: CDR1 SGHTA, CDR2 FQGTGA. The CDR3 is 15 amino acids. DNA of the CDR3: TGTGCCAGCAGCGTCTCTAGCGGGGGGGCCGCCGAGCAGTACTTC. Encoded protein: CASSVSSGGAAEQYF.

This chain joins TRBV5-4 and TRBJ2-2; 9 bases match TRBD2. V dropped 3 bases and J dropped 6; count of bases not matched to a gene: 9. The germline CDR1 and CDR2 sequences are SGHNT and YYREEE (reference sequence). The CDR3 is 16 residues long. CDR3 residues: CASSWGSGGMAGELFF. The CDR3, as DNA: TGTGCCAGCAGCTGGGGTAGCGGGGGTATGGCCGGGGAGCTGTTTTTT.

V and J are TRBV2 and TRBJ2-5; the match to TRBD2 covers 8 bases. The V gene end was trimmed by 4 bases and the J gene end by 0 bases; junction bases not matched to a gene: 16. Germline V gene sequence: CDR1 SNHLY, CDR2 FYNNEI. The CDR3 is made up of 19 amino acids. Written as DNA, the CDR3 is TGTGCCAGCAGTGTGAGGATGCCTAGCGGGCGGACAGACCAAGAGACCCAGTACTTC. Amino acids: CASSVRMPSGRTDQETQYF.

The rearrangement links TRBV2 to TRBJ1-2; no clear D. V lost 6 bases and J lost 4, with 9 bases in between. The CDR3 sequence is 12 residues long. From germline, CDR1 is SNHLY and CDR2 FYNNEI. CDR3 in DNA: TGTGCCAGCAGCCAACAGATCTATGGCTACACCTTC. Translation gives CASSQQIYGYTF.

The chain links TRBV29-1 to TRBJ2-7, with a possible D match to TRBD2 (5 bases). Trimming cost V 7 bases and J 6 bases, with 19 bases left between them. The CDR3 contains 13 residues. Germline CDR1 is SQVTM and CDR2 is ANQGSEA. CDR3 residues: CSAANRGASEQYF. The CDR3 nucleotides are TGCAGCGCCGCGAACCGGGGAGCTAGCGAGCAGTACTTC.

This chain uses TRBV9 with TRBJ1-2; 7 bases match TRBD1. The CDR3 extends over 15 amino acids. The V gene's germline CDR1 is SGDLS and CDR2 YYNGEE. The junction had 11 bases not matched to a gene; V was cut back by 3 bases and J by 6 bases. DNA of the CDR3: TGTGCCAGCAGCGCCACTTCCGGGACAGAAAATGGCTACACCTTC. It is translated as CASSATSGTENGYTF.

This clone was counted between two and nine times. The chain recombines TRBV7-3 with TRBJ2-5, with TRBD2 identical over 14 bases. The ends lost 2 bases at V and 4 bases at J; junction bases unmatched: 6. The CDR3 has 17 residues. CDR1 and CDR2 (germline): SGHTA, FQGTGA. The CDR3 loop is CASSLGTSGGGRETQYF. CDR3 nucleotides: TGTGCCAGCAGCTTAGGGACTAGCGGGGGAGGACGAGAGACCCAGTACTTC.

The CDR3, as DNA: TGTGCCAGCAGCTTGGGGAGGGGATCCAACAATCAGCCCCAGCATTTT. It is translated as CASSLGRGSNNQPQHF. The V call is TRBV5-6, the J call TRBJ1-5; possibly TRBD1 for D (5 bases). V gave up 0 bases and J gave up 3 bases, with 13 bases separating them. The CDR3 extends over 16 amino acids. Germline V gene lookup returns CDR1 SGHDT and CDR2 YYEEEE.

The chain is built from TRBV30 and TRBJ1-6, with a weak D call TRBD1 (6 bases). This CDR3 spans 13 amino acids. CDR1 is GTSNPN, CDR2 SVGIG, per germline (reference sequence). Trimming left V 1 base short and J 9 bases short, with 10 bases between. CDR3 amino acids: CAWSATGSSPLHF. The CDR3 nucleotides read TGTGCCTGGAGTGCGACAGGATCTTCACCCCTCCACTTT.

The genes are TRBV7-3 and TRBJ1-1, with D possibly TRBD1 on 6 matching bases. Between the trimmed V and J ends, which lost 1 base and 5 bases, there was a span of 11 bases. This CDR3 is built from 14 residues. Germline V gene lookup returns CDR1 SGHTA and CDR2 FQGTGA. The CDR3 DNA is TGTGCCAGCAGCTTAAGATCCCAGGGGACTGAAGCTTTCTTT. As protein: CASSLRSQGTEAFF.

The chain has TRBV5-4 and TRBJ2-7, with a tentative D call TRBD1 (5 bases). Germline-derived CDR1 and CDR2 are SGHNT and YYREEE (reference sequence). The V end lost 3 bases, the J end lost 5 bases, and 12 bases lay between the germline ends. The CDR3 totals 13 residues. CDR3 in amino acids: CASSSQGADEQYF. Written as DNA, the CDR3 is TGTGCCAGCAGCTCGCAGGGTGCCGACGAGCAGTACTTC.